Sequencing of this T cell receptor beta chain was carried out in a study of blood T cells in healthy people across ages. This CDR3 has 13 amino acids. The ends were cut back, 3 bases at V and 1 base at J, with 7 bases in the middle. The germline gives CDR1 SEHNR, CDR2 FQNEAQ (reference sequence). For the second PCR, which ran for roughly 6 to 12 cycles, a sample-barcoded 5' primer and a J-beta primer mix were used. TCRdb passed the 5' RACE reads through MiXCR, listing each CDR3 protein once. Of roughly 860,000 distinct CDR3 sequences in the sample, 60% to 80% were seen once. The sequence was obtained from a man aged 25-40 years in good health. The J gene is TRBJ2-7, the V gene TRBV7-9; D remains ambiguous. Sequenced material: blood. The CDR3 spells CASSFQESYEQYF. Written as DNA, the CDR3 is TGTGCCAGCAGCTTTCAGGAATCCTACGAGCAGTACTTC.